The 14 T cell receptor beta chains listed next were all sequenced from one sample in a study of vaccination effects on CD4 cells after COVID-19. The antigens these receptors bind are not known. Using immunoSEQ multiplex PCR, the repertoire was profiled, and TCRdb retains in-frame clones only, with some absent. The top ten hold 9.5% to 14% of the sample, which has 8,000 to 10,000 clones, around 76% seen once. Subsequent to about 10 days of culture, CD4+ T cells were isolated. Participants completed two doses of the BNT162b2 or mRNA-1273 vaccine. The sequenced sample was CD4+ T cells from PBMCs cultured without peptide, obtained after COVID-19 vaccination. These receptors all come from a human donor who received a COVID-19 vaccine.

The CDR3 sequence: CASSLRQNTEAFF. The CDR3 nucleotides are TGTGCCAGCAGCTTAAGACAGAACACTGAAGCTTTCTTT. This chain connects TRBV7-9 to TRBJ1-1; D remains ambiguous. The V end was cut by 2 bases, the J end by 1 base, with 5 bases between. In germline, CDR1 is SEHNR, CDR2 FQNEAQ (reference sequence). The length of the CDR3 is 13 residues.

This chain links TRBV18 with TRBJ2-5, with D possibly matching TRBD2 (5 bases). V dropped 4 bases and J dropped 2 bases, with 14 bases sitting between them. This CDR3 comprises 15 residues. The germline CDR1 and CDR2 sequences are KGHSH and LQKENI. Written as DNA, the CDR3 is TGTGCCAGCTCACTCGCTAAGGCGGGTCAAGAGACCCAGTACTTC. Its translation is CASSLAKAGQETQYF.

This clone was seen more than once but under ten times. The rearrangement uses TRBV28 and TRBJ1-6; no reliable D call. The CDR3 is 11 residues long. CDR1 is MDHEN and CDR2 is SYDVKM in the germline V gene. Trimming took off 4 bases at V and 7 bases at J, with 2 bases between the two ends. CDR3 protein: CASSYNSPLHF. CDR3 in DNA: TGTGCCAGCAGTTACAATTCACCCCTCCACTTT.

The chain employs TRBV28 and TRBJ1-2, with unresolved D. The germline CDR1 and CDR2 sequences are MDHEN and SYDVKM. The V end lost 2 bases, the J end lost 3 bases, and 7 bases lay between the germline ends. The CDR3 runs 13 residues. CDR3 loop: CASSLRVDYGYTF. The CDR3, as DNA: TGTGCCAGCAGTTTACGAGTTGACTATGGCTACACCTTC.

The chain uses TRBV19 and TRBJ1-6, with D possibly being TRBD1 (5 bases). Germline CDR1 is LNHDA and CDR2 is SQIVND (reference sequence). CDR3 size: 13 residues. Trimming shortened V by 3 bases and J by 8 bases, and 8 bases separated the two germline ends. CDR3 in amino acids: CASSMGVYSPLHF. CDR3 DNA sequence: TGTGCCAGTAGTATGGGGGTTTATTCACCCCTCCACTTT.

The V and J genes are TRBV6-2 or TRBV6-3 and TRBJ1-6; D call uncertain. The V and J ends lost 5 bases and 6 bases respectively, with 23 bases between them. This CDR3 is built from 18 residues. Germline-derived CDR1 and CDR2 are MNHEY and SVGEGT. This chain's CDR3 is CASSIIVDIFRSNSPLHF. The CDR3 DNA follows: TGTGCCAGCAGTATTATTGTCGACATTTTTAGGAGTAATTCACCCCTCCACTTT.

This clone was seen more than once but under ten times. V is TRBV7-9 and J is TRBJ1-1; D call uncertain. The CDR3 is 13 amino acids. Trimming shortened V by 4 bases and J by 3 bases, and 9 bases separated the two germline ends. From germline, CDR1 is SEHNR and CDR2 FQNEAQ (reference sequence). This CDR3 reads CASSSVRDTEAFF. The DNA for the CDR3 is TGTGCCAGCAGCTCAGTTCGGGACACTGAAGCTTTCTTT.

This rearrangement joins TRBV7-3 to TRBJ1-1, with a possible D match to TRBD1 (5 bases). The CDR3 length is 13 residues. Germline V gives CDR1 SGHTA, CDR2 FQGTGA. Between the trimmed V and J ends, which lost 5 bases and 11 bases, there was a span of 18 bases. The CDR3 spells CASSTDTSGGAFF. The CDR3 DNA reads TGTGCCAGCAGCACCGACACATCCGGGGGGGCTTTCTTT.

V gene TRBV12-3 or TRBV12-4 combines with J gene TRBJ2-5; D could derive from TRBD1 or TRBD2 (5 bases each). This CDR3 is built from 13 residues. The ends were cut back, 7 bases at V and 5 bases at J, with 14 bases in the middle. CDR3: CASNLGREETQYF. DNA for the CDR3: TGTGCCAGCAACTTGGGCAGGGAGGAGACCCAGTACTTC.

This rearrangement joins TRBV6-2 or TRBV6-3 to TRBJ2-1; 13 bases map to TRBD2. Trimming took 5 bases from V and 6 from J; bases not matched to a gene: 1. CDR3 length: 14 residues. The germline gives CDR1 MNHEY, CDR2 SVGEGT. CDR3 DNA: TGTGCCAGCAGTGGGACTAGCGGGACCAATGAGCAGTTCTTC. Amino acid sequence: CASSGTSGTNEQFF.

The genes are TRBV5-4 and TRBJ1-2; TRBD1 aligns across 10 bases. This CDR3 is built from 15 residues. Trimming cost V 4 bases and J 6 bases; bases outside gene matches: 9. Germline CDR1 SGHNT, CDR2 YYREEE (reference sequence). The CDR3: CASSRRDRGMNGYTF. For the CDR3, the DNA is TGTGCCAGCAGCCGGAGGGACAGGGGCATGAATGGCTACACCTTC.

The rearrangement joins TRBV5-1 to TRBJ2-3; 8 bases are shared with TRBD1. This CDR3 spans 12 amino acids. V lost 5 bases and J lost 5; bases outside the gene matches: 1. CDR1 is SGHRS and CDR2 is YFSETQ in the germline V gene. The CDR3 nucleotides are TGCGCCAGCAGGACAGGGGAAGATACGCAGTATTTT. Protein: CASRTGEDTQYF.

This chain links TRBV6-1 with TRBJ2-7, with TRBD1 as a possible D gene (6 bases). This CDR3 has 13 residues. Germline V lookup: CDR1 MNHNS, CDR2 SASEGT. Between the trimmed V and J ends, which lost 2 bases and 2 bases, there was a span of 7 bases. The DNA for the CDR3 is TGTGCCAGCAGTGAATACAGGGCCTACGAGCAGTACTTC. Encoded protein: CASSEYRAYEQYF.

The table lists this clone with a few counts. The chain carries TRBV4-1 and TRBJ2-7, with TRBD1 matching over 9 bases. V gave up 1 base and J gave up 3 bases; unmatched junction bases: 4. Germline values: CDR1 MGHRA, CDR2 YSYEKL. The CDR3 covers 15 residues. CDR3 amino acids: CASSQGGQGYYEQYF. The CDR3 coding sequence is TGCGCCAGCAGCCAAGGGGGACAGGGTTACTACGAGCAGTACTTC.